The 6 T cell receptor beta chains listed next were all sequenced from one sample in a study of T cell changes during pregnancy in multiple sclerosis (dated by TCRdb to between 2018 and 2021). Library preparation used the immunoSEQ multiplex PCR assay. TCRdb took this table from immuneACCESS and kept in-frame rearrangements with V and J called. Such tables lack part of the clones; where checked against another copy, unresolved V genes explain under half of the gap, and the rest is unexplained. The sample table shows fewer than 85,000 clones, and roughly 96% are seen once. Roughly 1.2% of the sample rests with the top ten. This material consisted of peripheral blood, taken in the second trimester of pregnancy. The receptors derive from a female donor with multiple sclerosis, enrolled in a pregnancy study.

This clone has just a few counts. The chain couples TRBV2 to TRBJ1-1; D ambiguous. Germline-derived CDR1 and CDR2 are SNHLY and FYNNEI. V lost 2 bases and J lost 5, with 15 bases in between. The length of the CDR3 is 15 residues. CDR3 DNA sequence: TGTGCCAGCAGTGAACACAAGGGTACGGGGACTGAAGCTTTCTTT. It specifies CASSEHKGTGTEAFF.

The chain links TRBV27 to TRBJ2-7; 7 bases fit TRBD1. This CDR3 is built from 17 residues. V shed 6 bases, J shed 4 bases, and the junction held 18 bases outside the gene matches. The germline V gene has CDR1 MNHEY and CDR2 SMNVEV (reference sequence). The CDR3 loop is CASSGRGTPLSPYEQYF. CDR3 bases: TGTGCCAGCAGCGGCAGGGGGACACCTCTTAGTCCATACGAGCAGTACTTC.

In this sample, this clone turned up a few times. The chain is built from TRBV14 and TRBJ2-2; D is undetermined. V gave up 3 bases and J gave up 5 bases, with 16 bases separating them. The CDR3 has 16 amino acids. Germline V CDR1 and CDR2: SGHDN, FVKESK. The CDR3 region is CASSHRPSRRTGELFF. The CDR3 coding sequence is TGTGCCAGCAGCCACCGACCTTCCAGGCGAACCGGGGAGCTGTTTTTT. The full variable domain, completed using reference TRBV14 and TRBJ2-2, is EAGVTQFPSHSVIEKGQTVTLRCDPISGHDNLYWYRRVMGKEIKFLLHFVKESKQDESGMPNNRFLAERTGGTYSTLKVQPAELEDSGVYFCASSHRPSRRTGELFFGEGSRLTVL.

This rearrangement joins TRBV6-1 to TRBJ1-2, with D possibly being TRBD1 (5 bases). The germline V gene has CDR1 MNHNS and CDR2 SASEGT. V dropped 5 bases and J dropped 5 bases, with 9 bases sitting between them. The CDR3 consists of 12 residues. The CDR3 DNA sequence: TGTGCCAGCAGTCTCCAGGGATATGGCTACACCTTC. It translates to CASSLQGYGYTF.

V is TRBV10-3 and J is TRBJ1-2; D is ambiguous. V dropped 3 bases and J dropped 4 bases, with 12 bases sitting between them. Per the germline V gene, CDR1 is ENHRY and CDR2 is SYGVKD. CDR3 length: 14 residues. The CDR3 DNA sequence: TGTGCCATCAGTGAAGACCAGGCGGGCTATGGCTACACCTTC. Its translation is CAISEDQAGYGYTF.

The chain joins TRBV4-1 to TRBJ2-2, with 9 bases matching TRBD2. Germline assignment: CDR1 MGHRA and CDR2 YSYEKL. This CDR3 spans 16 amino acids. V shed 4 bases and J 0 bases; nucleotides not matched to a gene: 3. Here the CDR3 reads CASSRAGGANTGELFF. In DNA form, the CDR3 reads TGCGCCAGCAGCCGAGCGGGAGGCGCGAACACCGGGGAGCTGTTTTTT.